This T cell receptor (beta chain) is from a study of Ad26.COV2.S vaccination and SARS-CoV-2 variants. For the study at large: Ad26.COV2.S given intramuscularly, once or twice 56 days apart. Findings and caveats of the study: Vaccine and placebo recipients had comparable breadth of non-spike TCRs.

The treatment denotes: 15 to 20 received Ad26.COV2.S at low or high dose, single or two shots; 5 received placebo; per-sample allocation not given. Each sample was drawn 63 days after the first injection (of vaccine or placebo). An adult aged 18-55 years in Boston served as the donor. Concerning this clone: Its cognate antigen is unknown.

Trimming left V 2 bases short and J 2 bases short, with 13 bases between. The CDR3 length is 16 residues. From germline, CDR1 is MNHEY and CDR2 SVGEGT. Data came from immunoSEQ multiplex PCR; TCRdb stores just in-frame clones and leaves some out. The data show some 330,000 clones, about nine tenths seen once. This chain links TRBV6-2 or TRBV6-3 with TRBJ2-4; either TRBD1 or TRBD2 may fit D (5 bases each). The sequence derives from a person aged 18 to 65 who received the Ad26.COV2.S COVID-19 vaccine or a placebo. The sample in question was peripheral blood, obtained in a trial of Ad26.COV2.S vaccine versus placebo. The CDR3 sequence is CASSYGGFITKNIQYF. The CDR3 DNA follows: TGTGCCAGCAGTTACGGGGGATTCATCACCAAAAACATTCAGTACTTC.